The 25 T cell receptor beta chains below come from one sample, sequenced in a study of cytomegalovirus exposure and HLA in healthy donors. Primers included in the PCR were 60 Vbeta and 13 Jbeta primers. Data came from immunoSEQ multiplex PCR; TCRdb stores just in-frame clones and leaves some out. The sample shows more than 95,000 clones, over 75% of them seen only once. The sample taken for sequencing was PBMCs. Receptors originate from a woman aged 18-35 years in good health and CMV-seropositive.

Concerning this clone: Since the CDR3 does not end with the conserved phenylalanine or tryptophan, this likely comes from a read error. No DNA is shown, since the ends of the CDR3 on it are uncertain; the CDR3 is the one TCRdb lists. The chain carries TRBV28 and TRBJ1-1; TRBD1, the D gene given by the table, was not confirmed from the DNA. Germline-derived CDR1 and CDR2 are MDHEN and SYDVKM. The CDR3 length equals 16 residues, ends included. The CDR3 is CASSPSGQGMNTEALV.

The genes are TRBV5-6 and TRBJ2-7; a weak D match, TRBD2 (5 bases). Deletions cut 6 bases from V and 4 bases from J, with 20 bases between. Looked up from germline, CDR1 is SGHDT and CDR2 is YYEEEE. The CDR3 extends over 15 amino acids. The CDR3 DNA reads TGTGCCAGCAAGCTTCTCTCCGGACTGGATTACGAGCAGTACTTC. Amino acids: CASKLLSGLDYEQYF.

There are a few counts of this clone. The V and J genes are TRBV2 and TRBJ2-1; TRBD2 aligns across 10 bases. Germline loops: CDR1 SNHLY, CDR2 FYNNEI. The V and J ends lost 8 bases and 8 bases, in that order; junction bases with no gene match: 9. The CDR3 is made up of 14 amino acids. CDR3 amino acids: CASSLAGFRYEQFF. CDR3 bases: TGTGCCAGCTCACTAGCGGGATTTAGATATGAGCAGTTCTTC.

About this clone: The same CDR3 arises from other DNA sequences in this sample as well. This rearrangement joins TRBV19 to TRBJ1-2, with D uncertain. Germline loops: CDR1 LNHDA, CDR2 SQIVND (reference sequence). The V gene lost 6 bases and the J gene lost 2 bases, with 10 bases spanning the gap. The CDR3 is made up of 13 amino acids. The CDR3 bases are TGTGCCAGTAGGATACAGACAAACTATGGCTACACCTTC. Its translation is CASRIQTNYGYTF.

This clone appeared a single time. The rearrangement joins TRBV28 to TRBJ2-1; 9 nucleotides line up with TRBD2. The J segment lost 9 bases and the V segment lost 4 bases, leaving 16 bases of the junction unmatched. There are 17 residues in the CDR3. Germline-derived CDR1 and CDR2 are MDHEN and SYDVKM. The CDR3 DNA sequence: TGTGCCAGCAGTTCCCTGTCGGGCGGGAGGGCCCCAATTGAGCAGTTCTTC. Translating gives CASSSLSGGRAPIEQFF. Complete variable domain (other parts from reference TRBV28 and TRBJ2-1): DVKVTQSSRYLVKRTGEKVFLECVQDMDHENMFWYRQDPGLGLRLIYFSYDVKMKEKGDIPEGYSVSREKKERFSLILESASTNQTSMYLCASSSLSGGRAPIEQFFGPGTRLTVL.

This clone has more than one count but fewer than ten. The CDR3: CASSAQGGGHYEQYF. The CDR3 DNA is TGTGCCAGCAGCGCCCAGGGGGGAGGCCACTACGAGCAGTACTTC. The chain employs TRBV4-2 and TRBJ2-7; TRBD1 is a possible D gene (7 bases). From germline, CDR1 is LGHNA and CDR2 YNFKEQ. This CDR3 is built from 15 residues. Trimming removed 5 bases from V and 3 bases from J, with 17 bases in between.

This chain connects TRBV5-4 to TRBJ2-2; tentatively, D is TRBD2 (6 bases). V was cut by 4 bases and J by 0 bases, with 13 bases left in between. CDR3 length equals 16 residues. Germline CDR1 is SGHNT and CDR2 is YYREEE (reference sequence). The CDR3 here is CASSPLLATNTGELFF. The CDR3 coding sequence is TGTGCCAGCAGCCCTCTACTAGCTACGAACACCGGGGAGCTGTTTTTT.

This chain joins TRBV15 and TRBJ2-3; TRBD1 aligns across 10 bases. The CDR3 sequence is 14 residues long. Looked up from germline, CDR1 is LNHNV and CDR2 is YYDKDF (reference sequence). The J segment lost 5 bases and the V segment lost 5 bases, leaving 4 bases of the junction unmatched. The CDR3 DNA reads as TGTGCCACCAGCGGGACAGGGGAAGTAGATACGCAGTATTTT. It specifies CATSGTGEVDTQYF.

The gene calls are TRBV14 and TRBJ2-1; D is unresolved. This CDR3 contains 13 residues. The V end was cut by 4 bases, the J end by 2 bases, with 6 bases between. Germline CDR1 is SGHDN and CDR2 is FVKESK. This CDR3 reads CASSPSPYNEQFF. Here the CDR3 DNA reads TGTGCCAGCAGCCCCTCTCCCTACAATGAGCAGTTCTTC.

The J gene is TRBJ1-5, the V gene TRBV2, with 8 bases matching TRBD1. The CDR3 has 16 amino acids. Germline trimming cut 3 bases from V and 3 bases from J; bases unmatched to any gene: 7. Germline loops: CDR1 SNHLY, CDR2 FYNNEI. In DNA form, the CDR3 reads TGTGCCAGCAGTGATTTAGTGACAGGGGCCAATCAGCCCCAGCATTTT. Translating gives CASSDLVTGANQPQHF.

Here the CDR3 reads CASSEAPLGTGGGYTF. In nucleotides, the CDR3 is TGTGCCAGCAGTGAAGCCCCCCTCGGGACAGGGGGTGGCTACACCTTC. The chain uses TRBV2 and TRBJ1-2, with 11 bases lining up with TRBD1. Germline CDR1 is SNHLY and CDR2 is FYNNEI. The CDR3 runs 16 residues. V lost 0 bases to trimming and J lost 7 bases; unmatched junction nucleotides: 7.

The rearrangement uses TRBV19 and TRBJ2-2, with 13 bases identical to TRBD2. V gave up 7 bases and J gave up 3 bases; unmatched junction bases: 8. This CDR3 region has 17 residues. Germline-derived CDR1 and CDR2 are LNHDA and SQIVND (reference sequence). This chain's CDR3 is CASTPTSGRLDTGELFF. CDR3 in DNA: TGTGCCAGTACCCCGACTAGCGGGAGGTTAGACACCGGGGAGCTGTTTTTT.

The J gene is TRBJ2-7, the V gene TRBV28; 8 positions agree with TRBD1. V was pared by 4 bases and J by 0 bases, with 8 bases of the junction left unmatched. CDR1 is MDHEN and CDR2 is SYDVKM in the germline V gene. The CDR3 consists of 16 residues. The CDR3 DNA is TGTGCCAGCAGTTCTCTGGGGACAGGCACCTCCTACGAGCAGTACTTC. Translating gives CASSSLGTGTSYEQYF.

The genes are TRBV5-4 and TRBJ2-7; TRBD2 matches at 14 bases. After removal of 4 bases from V and 4 bases from J, the junction contained 7 bases not matched to a gene. CDR3 length: 16 residues. Germline V gene sequence: CDR1 SGHNT, CDR2 YYREEE (reference sequence). The DNA of the CDR3 is TGTGCCAGCAGCCCGGGGGGGACTAGCGGGAGTTACGAGCAGTACTTC. Translation: CASSPGGTSGSYEQYF.

V gene TRBV28 combines with J gene TRBJ2-7; D ambiguous. The ends were cut back, 6 bases at V and 2 bases at J, with 8 bases in the middle. The germline gives CDR1 MDHEN, CDR2 SYDVKM. The CDR3 totals 12 residues. The CDR3 coding sequence is TGTGCCAGCAGCCCCGGTACCTACGAGCAGTACTTC. This gives the protein CASSPGTYEQYF.

This clone was seen only a few times. The chain joins TRBV7-9 to TRBJ1-1; TRBD1 agrees at 7 bases. The CDR3 runs to 15 residues. The germline gives CDR1 SEHNR, CDR2 FQNEAQ (reference sequence). The ends lost 5 bases at V and 1 base at J; junction bases unmatched: 7. The chain's CDR3 is CASSPGQASNTEAFF. The CDR3 nucleotides are TGTGCCAGCAGCCCCGGACAGGCCTCGAACACTGAAGCTTTCTTT.

The chain has TRBV9 and TRBJ2-3; the match to TRBD2 covers 7 bases. CDR1 and CDR2 (germline): SGDLS, YYNGEE. This CDR3 has 18 amino acids. J lost 0 bases, V lost 4 bases, and 14 bases had no gene match. This CDR3 reads CASSPSGTLAASTDTQYF. The CDR3 nucleotides are TGTGCCAGCAGCCCGTCGGGAACGCTAGCGGCTAGCACAGATACGCAGTATTTT.

V and J are TRBV28 and TRBJ2-1, with 7 nucleotides matching TRBD2. The CDR3 is 17 amino acids. J gave up 1 base and V 0 bases, and 6 bases lay outside the gene matches. Germline CDR1 and CDR2: MDHEN and SYDVKM. This chain's CDR3 is CASSLWGGRKSYNEQFF. The CDR3 DNA follows: TGTGCCAGCAGTTTATGGGGAGGGCGCAAATCCTACAATGAGCAGTTCTTC. The whole variable domain, filled in from reference TRBV28 and TRBJ2-1, reads DVKVTQSSRYLVKRTGEKVFLECVQDMDHENMFWYRQDPGLGLRLIYFSYDVKMKEKGDIPEGYSVSREKKERFSLILESASTNQTSMYLCASSLWGGRKSYNEQFFGPGTRLTVL.

A few counts support this clone. The V gene is TRBV5-1, the J gene TRBJ2-3; no firm D call. Germline loops: CDR1 SGHRS, CDR2 YFSETQ. Trimming took off 4 bases at V and 0 bases at J, with 12 bases between the two ends. The CDR3 contains 15 residues. CDR3 DNA: TGCGCCAGCAGCGTTGGTGAGTTGAGCACAGATACGCAGTATTTT. It encodes CASSVGELSTDTQYF.

This clone was seen only a few times. The chain uses TRBV6-5 and TRBJ1-4; the D is unclear. V was cut by 5 bases and J by 1 base, with 8 bases left in between. Germline values: CDR1 MNHEY, CDR2 SVGAGI. The CDR3 consists of 14 residues. The CDR3 DNA reads TGTGCCAGCAGTCGTACAGAAACTAATGAAAAACTGTTTTTT. Translating gives CASSRTETNEKLFF.

The chain recombines TRBV10-3 with TRBJ1-2; a possible D gene is TRBD1 (5 bases). The V gene lost 10 bases and the J gene lost 2 bases, with 11 bases spanning the gap. The CDR3 runs to 12 residues. From germline, CDR1 is ENHRY and CDR2 SYGVKD. The CDR3 is CASTGQNYGYTF. CDR3 coding DNA: TGTGCCAGTACAGGACAAAACTATGGCTACACCTTC.

This clone turned up a few times. The CDR3 here is CSVGTSGRSSYNEQFF. CDR3 coding DNA: TGCAGCGTTGGTACTAGCGGGAGAAGCTCCTACAATGAGCAGTTCTTC. The rearrangement joins TRBV29-1 to TRBJ2-1; TRBD2 matches at 11 bases. Germline V CDR1 and CDR2: SQVTM, ANQGSEA. The CDR3 loop spans 16 amino acids. With 4 bases clipped from V and 0 bases from J, the junction kept 5 bases outside the gene matches.

This clone occurred a few times. The chain has TRBV5-4 and TRBJ1-5, with D perhaps matching TRBD1 (5 bases). V gave up 4 bases and J gave up 0 bases, with 11 bases separating them. Germline V CDR1 and CDR2: SGHNT, YYREEE (reference sequence). The CDR3 length is 15 residues. CDR3 residues: CASSIRQYSNQPQHF. CDR3 in DNA: TGTGCCAGCAGCATCCGACAGTATAGCAATCAGCCCCAGCATTTT.

This clone was seen once. V usage is TRBV5-6 and J usage is TRBJ2-5; tentative D call: TRBD2 (6 bases). This CDR3 has 14 amino acids. V lost 2 bases and J lost 5, with 13 bases in between. Germline CDR1 and CDR2: SGHDT and YYEEEE. Written as DNA, the CDR3 is TGTGCCAGCAGCTTCCCGGGACGGGGGGAGACCCAGTACTTC. The encoded protein is CASSFPGRGETQYF.

This clone turned up a few times. This chain joins TRBV9 and TRBJ1-1, with 10 bases fitting TRBD1. V shed 4 bases, J shed 3 bases, and the junction held 6 bases outside the gene matches. Germline lookup yields CDR1 SGDLS and CDR2 YYNGEE. The CDR3 sequence is 15 residues long. The CDR3 region is CASSRSGTGDTEAFF. The CDR3 coding sequence is TGTGCCAGCAGCCGGTCCGGGACAGGGGACACTGAAGCTTTCTTT.